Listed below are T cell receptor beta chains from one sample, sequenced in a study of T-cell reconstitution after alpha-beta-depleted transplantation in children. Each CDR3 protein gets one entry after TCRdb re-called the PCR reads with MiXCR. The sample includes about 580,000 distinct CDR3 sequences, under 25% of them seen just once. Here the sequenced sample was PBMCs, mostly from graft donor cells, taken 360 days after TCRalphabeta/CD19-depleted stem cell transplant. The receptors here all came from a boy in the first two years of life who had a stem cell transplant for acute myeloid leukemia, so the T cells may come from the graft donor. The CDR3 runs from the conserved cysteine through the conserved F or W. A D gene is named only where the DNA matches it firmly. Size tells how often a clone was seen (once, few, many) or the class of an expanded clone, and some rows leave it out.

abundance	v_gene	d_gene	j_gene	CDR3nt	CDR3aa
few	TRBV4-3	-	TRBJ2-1	TGCGCCAGCAGCCAACGCCAGGGGGGCGGCAATGAGCAGTTCTTC	CASSQRQGGGNEQFF
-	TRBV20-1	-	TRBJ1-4	TGCAGTGCTAGAGAGAACTATGAAAAACTGTTTTTT	CSARENYEKLFF
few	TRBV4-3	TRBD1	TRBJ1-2	TGCGCCAGCAGCACTACCACAGGGGGCGACTACACCTTC	CASSTTTGGDYTF
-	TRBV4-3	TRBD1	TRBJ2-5	TGCGCCAGCAGCCAAGATCTGTGGGACAGGCCGCTCCAAGAGACCCAGTACTTC	CASSQDLWDRPLQETQYF
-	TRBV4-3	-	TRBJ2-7	TGCGCCAGCAGCCAAGAGGTAGGGACGGGAACCTACGAGCAGTACTTC	CASSQEVGTGTYEQYF
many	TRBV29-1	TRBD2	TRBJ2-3	TGCAGCGCGCTAGAGCTATTAGCGGGGAAAGATACGCAGTATTTT	CSALELLAGKDTQYF
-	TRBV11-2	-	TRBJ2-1	TGTGCCAGCAGCTTAGACGGGGGCTCCTCCTACAATGAGCAGTTCTTC	CASSLDGGSSYNEQFF
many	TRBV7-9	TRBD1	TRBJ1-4	TGTGCCAGCAGCTACCCCGGGACAGGGGGTAAAGGGGAAAAACTGTTTTTT	CASSYPGTGGKGEKLFF
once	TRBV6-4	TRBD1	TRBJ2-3	TGTGCCAGCTCCGAGGAGGCACAGGGGGCTTTAGATACGCAGTATTTT	CASSEEAQGALDTQYF
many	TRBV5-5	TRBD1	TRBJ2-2	TGTGCCAGCAGCACAGGACAGGGAGGAGGGGAGCTGTTTTTT	CASSTGQGGGELFF
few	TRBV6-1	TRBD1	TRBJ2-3	TGTGCCAGCAGGGGCCTAGACAGGGGGCGCTCAGATACGCAGTATTTT	CASRGLDRGRSDTQYF